The clone carrying this T cell receptor (beta chain) was counted at least ten times. The entry originates in a study of T cells in Graves' hyperthyroidism and ophthalmopathy. TCR beta CDR3 regions were amplified from RNA. First-round RT-PCR of the TCR CDR3 relied on the HTBI primer set. TCRdb processed the multiplex PCR reads anew with MiXCR; each CDR3 protein has one entry. The table records hundreds of thousands of distinct CDR3 sequences, over 15% of them present only once. This sequence was found in a woman aged 50 to 65 with Graves' hyperthyroidism that later progressed to Graves' ophthalmopathy. The sequencing input was blood.

The CDR3 DNA follows: TGTGCCAGCGCTGGTGGGGCGGCTAGCGGGGGATCGAACACCGGGGAGCTGTTTTTT. This sequence encodes CASAGGAASGGSNTGELFF. This rearrangement joins TRBV12-3 or TRBV12-4 to TRBJ2-2; 10 bases map to TRBD2. This CDR3 region has 19 residues. The junction had 15 bases not matched to a gene; V was cut back by 8 bases and J by 0 bases.